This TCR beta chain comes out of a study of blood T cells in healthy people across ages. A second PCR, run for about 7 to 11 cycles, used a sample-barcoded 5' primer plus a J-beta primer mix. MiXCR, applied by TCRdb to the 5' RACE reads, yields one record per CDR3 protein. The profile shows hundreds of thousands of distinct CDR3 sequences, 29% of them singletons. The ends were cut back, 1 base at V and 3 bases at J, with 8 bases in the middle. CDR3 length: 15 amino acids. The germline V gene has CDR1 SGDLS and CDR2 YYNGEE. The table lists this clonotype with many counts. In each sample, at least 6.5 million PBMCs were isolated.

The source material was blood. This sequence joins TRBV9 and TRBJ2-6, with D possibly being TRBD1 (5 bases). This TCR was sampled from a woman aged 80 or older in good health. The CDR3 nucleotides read TGTGCCAGCAGCGTATCAGGGATTGGGGCCAACGTCCTGACTTTC. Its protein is CASSVSGIGANVLTF.